This is a list of T cell receptor beta chains from one sample in a study of Ad26.COV2.S vaccination and SARS-CoV-2 variants. Assay used: immunoSEQ multiplex PCR; TCRdb lists only in-frame clones, some missing. The sample lists around 370,000 clones, 92% seen once, with 3% to 5% in the top ten. The sample consisted of peripheral blood, taken after recovery from COVID-19. Receptor source: a human donor who had recovered from COVID-19. Both conserved end residues are part of each CDR3. A D gene is named only where the DNA matches it firmly.

J gene,D gene,V gene,CDR3 DNA,CDR3 protein
TRBJ2-7,TRBD1,TRBV6-5,TGTGCCAGCAGTTATGGACAGGGGGTATCCTACGAGCAGTACTTC,CASSYGQGVSYEQYF
TRBJ1-3,.,TRBV5-6,TGTGCCAGCAGCTCCGACGGTCACTCTGGAAACACCATATATTTT,CASSSDGHSGNTIYF
TRBJ1-2,.,TRBV19,TGTGCCAGTAGTCTCGGGACGGGACGAAATAACTATGGCTACACCTTC,CASSLGTGRNNYGYTF
TRBJ2-5,.,TRBV19,TGTGCCAGTAGTGGGAGGACACAAGAGACCCAGTACTTC,CASSGRTQETQYF
TRBJ1-4,TRBD1,TRBV27,TGTGCCAGCAGTGGCCTAGGGGGCGCCAGGGGAACTAATGAAAAACTGTTTTTT,CASSGLGGARGTNEKLFF
TRBJ2-3,.,TRBV27,TGTGCCAGCAGTTTTTTCGGGGGAAGCACAGATACGCAGTATTTT,CASSFFGGSTDTQYF
TRBJ2-7,TRBD1,TRBV7-9,TGTGCCAGCAGCTTCCGGACAGGGCGGGACGAGCAGTACTTC,CASSFRTGRDEQYF
TRBJ2-6,.,TRBV7-3,TGTGCCAGCAGCTCCCCGCCGGGTGTCTCCTCTGGGGCCAACGTCCTGACTTTC,CASSSPPGVSSGANVLTF
TRBJ2-3,.,TRBV7-2,TGTGCCAGCAGCCACATGAGGCAGTACACAGATACGCAGTATTTT,CASSHMRQYTDTQYF
TRBJ2-2,.,TRBV19,TGTGCCAGTAGTATCACGCAGGCGAACACCGGGGAGCTGTTTTTT,CASSITQANTGELFF
TRBJ1-1,.,TRBV19,TGTGCCAGTAGTATTCCGGACGGGAACACTGAAGCTTTCTTT,CASSIPDGNTEAFF
TRBJ1-1,.,TRBV29-1,TGCAGCGCCGGGAGGGTCGGAGCTCTCACTGAAGCTTTCTTT,CSAGRVGALTEAFF
TRBJ1-1,TRBD1,TRBV27,TGTGCCAGCAGTTGGGGGACAGGGGCTACTGAAGCTTTCTTT,CASSWGTGATEAFF
TRBJ1-1,TRBD1,TRBV6-5,TGTGCCAGCAGTAGACAGGGATTTGAAGCTTTCTTT,CASSRQGFEAFF
TRBJ1-2,.,TRBV5-4,TGTGCCAGCAGCGGACCCAACTATGGCTACACCTTC,CASSGPNYGYTF